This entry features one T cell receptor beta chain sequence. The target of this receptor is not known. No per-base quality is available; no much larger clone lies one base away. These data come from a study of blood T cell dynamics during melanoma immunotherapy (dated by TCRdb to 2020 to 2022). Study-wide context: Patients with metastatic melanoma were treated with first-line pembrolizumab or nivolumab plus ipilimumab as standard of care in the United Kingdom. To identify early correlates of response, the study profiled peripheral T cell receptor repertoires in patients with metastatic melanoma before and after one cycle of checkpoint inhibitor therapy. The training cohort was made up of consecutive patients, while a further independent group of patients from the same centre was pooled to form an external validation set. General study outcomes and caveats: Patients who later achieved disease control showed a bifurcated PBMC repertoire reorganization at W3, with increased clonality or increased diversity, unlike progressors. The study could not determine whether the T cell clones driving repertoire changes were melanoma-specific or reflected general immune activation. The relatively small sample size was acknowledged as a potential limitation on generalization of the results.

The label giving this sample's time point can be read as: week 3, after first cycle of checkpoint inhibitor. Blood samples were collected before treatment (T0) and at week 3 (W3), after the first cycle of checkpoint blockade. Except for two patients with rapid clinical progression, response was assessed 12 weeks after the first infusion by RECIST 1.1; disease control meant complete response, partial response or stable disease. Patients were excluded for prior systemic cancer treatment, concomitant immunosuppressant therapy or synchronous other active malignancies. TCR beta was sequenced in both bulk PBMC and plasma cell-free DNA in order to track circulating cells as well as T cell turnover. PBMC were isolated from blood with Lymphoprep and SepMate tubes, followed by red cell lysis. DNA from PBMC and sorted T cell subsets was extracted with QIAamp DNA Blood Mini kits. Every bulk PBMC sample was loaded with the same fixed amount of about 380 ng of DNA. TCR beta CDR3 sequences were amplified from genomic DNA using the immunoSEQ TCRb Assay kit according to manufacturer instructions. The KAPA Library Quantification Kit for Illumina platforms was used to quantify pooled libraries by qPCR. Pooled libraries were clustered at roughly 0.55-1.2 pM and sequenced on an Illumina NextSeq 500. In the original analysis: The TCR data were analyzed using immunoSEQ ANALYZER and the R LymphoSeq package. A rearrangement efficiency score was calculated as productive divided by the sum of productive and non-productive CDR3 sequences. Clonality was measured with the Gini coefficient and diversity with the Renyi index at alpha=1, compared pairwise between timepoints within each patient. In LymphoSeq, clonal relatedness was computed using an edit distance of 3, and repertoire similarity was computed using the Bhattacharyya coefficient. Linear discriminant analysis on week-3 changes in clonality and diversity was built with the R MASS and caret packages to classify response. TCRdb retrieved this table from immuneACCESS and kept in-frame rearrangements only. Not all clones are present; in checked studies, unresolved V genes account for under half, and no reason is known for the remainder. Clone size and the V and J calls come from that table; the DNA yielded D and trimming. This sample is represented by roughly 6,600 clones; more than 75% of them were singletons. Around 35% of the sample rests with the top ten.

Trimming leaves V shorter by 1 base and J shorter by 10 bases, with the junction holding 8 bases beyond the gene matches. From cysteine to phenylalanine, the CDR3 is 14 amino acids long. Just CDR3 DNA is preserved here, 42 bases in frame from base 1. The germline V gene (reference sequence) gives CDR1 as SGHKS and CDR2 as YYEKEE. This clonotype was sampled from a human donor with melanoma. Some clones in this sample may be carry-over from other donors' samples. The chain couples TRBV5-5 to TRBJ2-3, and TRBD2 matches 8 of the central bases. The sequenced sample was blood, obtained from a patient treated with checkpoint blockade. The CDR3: CASSLFHGGAAQYF. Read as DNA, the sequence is TGTGCCAGCAGCTTGTTCCACGGGGGGGCGGCGCAGTATTTT.